Below, 15 T cell receptor beta chains from the same sample are listed, as sequenced in a study of T cell responses to AZD1222 COVID-19 vaccine. Libraries were prepared by immunoSEQ multiplex PCR; TCRdb keeps only in-frame clonotypes and omits some of them. This sample has roughly 120,000 clones, with 87% found just once. The material sequenced was peripheral blood, taken on day 0 of AZD1222 vaccination. All receptors derive from an adult in good health.

This clone was detected only a few times. This chain connects TRBV19 to TRBJ2-7; D not certain. Trimming removed 3 bases from V and 6 bases from J, with 12 bases in between. The CDR3 is 13 residues long. Germline lookup yields CDR1 LNHDA and CDR2 SQIVND (reference sequence). CDR3 residues: CASSIRADGEQYF. The CDR3 bases are TGTGCCAGTAGTATTCGGGCTGATGGCGAGCAGTACTTC.

Details on this clone: At one of its ends the junction is not consistent with the germline gene, which may arise from a read error. This sequence joins TRBV20-1 and TRBJ2-7, with D unresolved. The CDR3 runs 10 residues. Germline loops: CDR1 DFQATT, CDR2 SNEGSKA (reference sequence). The CDR3 is CSASWAIRSF. The CDR3 coding sequence is TGCAGTGCTAGTTGGGCTATAAGAAGCTTC.

The chain couples TRBV27 to TRBJ1-6; no firm D call. The germline V gene encodes CDR1 MNHEY and CDR2 SMNVEV (reference sequence). Trimming stripped 5 bases from V and 5 bases from J, with 4 bases between. The CDR3 has 12 residues. The CDR3 sequence: CASSLHNSPLHF. CDR3 nucleotides: TGTGCCAGCAGTCTCCATAATTCACCCCTCCACTTT.

V usage is TRBV6-5 and J usage is TRBJ1-2; 9 nucleotides line up with TRBD1. CDR3 size: 15 residues. Germline V gene lookup returns CDR1 MNHEY and CDR2 SVGAGI. V shed 5 bases and J 4 bases; nucleotides not matched to a gene: 8. CDR3 DNA: TGTGCCAGCAGTCCCGGGACAGGGAATCCCTATGGCTACACCTTC. Protein: CASSPGTGNPYGYTF.

The chain links TRBV7-9 to TRBJ2-1; 8 positions agree with TRBD2. Germline lookup yields CDR1 SEHNR and CDR2 FQNEAQ (reference sequence). V was clipped by 5 bases and J by 9 bases; unmatched bases: 15. The CDR3 runs 16 residues. CDR3 residues: CASSAERGQQTVEQFF. The CDR3 DNA follows: TGTGCCAGCAGCGCCGAGCGGGGGCAACAAACTGTTGAGCAGTTCTTC.

This clone came up once. The chain is built from TRBV4-2 and TRBJ2-7; 10 bases align to TRBD1. Trimming at V came to 1 base and at J to 4 bases, leaving 1 base not matched to a gene. The CDR3 runs to 14 residues. From germline, CDR1 is LGHNA and CDR2 YNFKEQ. CDR3 residues: CASSQADRGYEQYF. The CDR3 DNA sequence: TGTGCCAGCAGCCAAGCGGACAGGGGGTACGAGCAGTACTTC.

The rearrangement joins TRBV11-2 to TRBJ1-1, with D hard to call. CDR1 SGHAT and CDR2 FQNNGV come from the germline V gene. The V end lost 1 base, the J end lost 1 base, and 7 bases lay between the germline ends. CDR3 length equals 14 residues. DNA for the CDR3: TGTGCCAGCAGCTTAGGGTCGGCGAACACTGAAGCTTTCTTT. Protein product: CASSLGSANTEAFF.

The J gene is TRBJ1-1, the V gene TRBV5-6; D gene ambiguous. The V and J ends lost 0 bases and 8 bases respectively, with 5 bases between them. Germline-derived CDR1 and CDR2 are SGHDT and YYEEEE. CDR3 length: 11 residues. The CDR3 DNA sequence: TGTGCCAGCAGCTTGGCAGCCGAAGCTTTCTTT. This gives the protein CASSLAAEAFF.

The chain carries TRBV5-6 and TRBJ2-7; 9 nucleotides line up with TRBD1. V gave up 5 bases and J gave up 5 bases; unmatched junction bases: 11. The CDR3 length is 15 residues. Germline V gene lookup returns CDR1 SGHDT and CDR2 YYEEEE. CDR3 residues: CASSCRDRVEDEQYF. CDR3 sequence (DNA): TGTGCCAGCAGTTGCCGGGACAGGGTTGAGGACGAGCAGTACTTC.

The CDR3 DNA reads as TGTGCCAGCAGCAGAACTAGCGGGGGGCGCACAGATACGCAGTATTTT. Protein product: CASSRTSGGRTDTQYF. This chain connects TRBV4-2 to TRBJ2-3, with 12 nucleotides matching TRBD2. CDR1 is LGHNA and CDR2 is YNFKEQ in the germline V gene. Trimming at V came to 5 bases and at J to 1 base, leaving 4 bases not matched to a gene. CDR3 length: 16 amino acids.

This rearrangement joins TRBV6-1 to TRBJ1-2; D possibly corresponds to TRBD1 (5 bases). Germline V gene data show CDR1 as MNHNS and CDR2 as SASEGT. The CDR3 runs to 14 residues. V was cut by 2 bases and J by 6 bases, with 13 bases left in between. This CDR3 is CASSESTVSHGYTF. The DNA of the CDR3 is TGTGCCAGCAGTGAATCGACAGTAAGTCATGGCTACACCTTC.

The gene calls are TRBV2 and TRBJ1-5; D call uncertain. The length of the CDR3 is 13 residues. CDR1 is SNHLY, CDR2 FYNNEI, per germline. V was shortened by 6 bases and J by 0 bases, with 6 bases between the two germline ends. The CDR3, as DNA: TGTGCCAGCAGCCAGGTTAGCAATCAGCCCCAGCATTTT. Encoded protein: CASSQVSNQPQHF.

This clone was found once. V and J are TRBV7-6 and TRBJ2-3, with D tentatively TRBD2 (6 bases). From germline, CDR1 is SGHVS and CDR2 FNYEAQ. CDR3 length equals 15 residues. V was pared by 4 bases and J by 1 base, with 12 bases between. The CDR3 nucleotides are TGTGCCAGCAGCTCGTGGGGAGGTGGCACAGATACGCAGTATTTT. It is translated as CASSSWGGGTDTQYF.

V and J are TRBV5-1 and TRBJ1-1, with 9 bases aligning to TRBD1. Trimming at V came to 0 bases and at J to 8 bases, leaving 2 bases not matched to a gene. The germline V gene has CDR1 SGHRS and CDR2 YFSETQ. The CDR3 is 13 amino acids. In DNA, the CDR3 is TGCGCCAGCAGCTTGGGTACAGGGGGCGAAGCTTTCTTT. It encodes CASSLGTGGEAFF.

The CDR3 sequence is CASTHRGGAATDTQYF. The CDR3 DNA reads TGTGCCAGTACTCACCGCGGGGGGGCTGCCACAGATACGCAGTATTTT. The V and J genes are TRBV19 and TRBJ2-3; 9 bases align to TRBD2. The CDR3 contains 16 residues. Trimming cost V 7 bases and J 2 bases; bases outside gene matches: 10. The germline V gene has CDR1 LNHDA and CDR2 SQIVND (reference sequence).